The entry below gives a single T cell receptor beta chain sequence along with its context. Its antigen is not known. The data originate from a study of cytomegalovirus exposure and HLA in healthy donors. The PCR contained 60 Vbeta and 13 Jbeta primers. The assay was immunoSEQ multiplex PCR, and TCRdb's table has in-frame clones only and misses some. The sample lists approximately 140,000 clones, more than 65% occurring once. Whole-study findings and limits: A previous analysis found most TCR beta V segments productive roughly 87% or roughly 30% of the time. Another analysis was done later, and it associated approximately 18,000 TCR beta sequences with HLA alleles at 0.05 false discovery rate.

This sequence was found in a man between 45 and 60 years old in good health and CMV-seronegative. Specimen: PBMCs.

CDR3 bases: TGTGCCAGCAACCTGGACAGGGGAAGATCCTACGAGCAGTACTTC. Protein product: CASNLDRGRSYEQYF. The rearrangement uses TRBV2 and TRBJ2-7; 9 bases line up with TRBD1. This CDR3 has 15 residues. Germline V gene sequence: CDR1 SNHLY, CDR2 FYNNEI. After removal of 7 bases from V and 1 base from J, the junction contained 8 bases not matched to a gene. Filled out from reference TRBV2 and TRBJ2-7, the complete variable domain reads EPEVTQTPSHQVTQMGQEVILRCVPISNHLYFYWYRQILGQKVEFLVSFYNNEISEKSEIFDDQFSVERPDGSNFTLKIRSTKLEDSAMYFCASNLDRGRSYEQYFGPGTRLTVT.